These 13 T cell receptor beta chains were all obtained from the same sample, sequenced in a study of T cell responses to AZD1222 COVID-19 vaccine. Profiling relied on immunoSEQ multiplex PCR, and the TCRdb table lists in-frame clones only, not all of them. The repertoire holds under 200,000 clones, with 92% as singletons. The sequences come from peripheral blood, collected on day 0 of AZD1222 vaccination. All receptors derive from an adult in good health.

J is TRBJ1-2 and V is TRBV5-4; weak D call: TRBD1 (5 bases). Germline V gives CDR1 SGHNT, CDR2 YYREEE (reference sequence). Trimming removed 4 bases at V and 3 bases at J, with 19 bases between. This CDR3 spans 16 amino acids. The CDR3 spells CASSRGTAQSHYGYTF. The CDR3 DNA reads TGTGCCAGCAGCCGCGGGACCGCTCAGTCCCACTATGGCTACACCTTC.

The chain joins TRBV20-1 to TRBJ2-4, with TRBD2 matching 7 bases. The CDR3 has 14 residues. Germline V gene data show CDR1 as DFQATT and CDR2 as SNEGSKA (reference sequence). V trimming: 3 bases; J trimming: 2 bases; junction bases outside the gene matches: 4. In nucleotides, the CDR3 is TGCAGTGCTAGTGCCGGGACTACCAAAAACATTCAGTACTTC. Amino acids: CSASAGTTKNIQYF.

In this sample, this clone turned up once. The CDR3 DNA reads as TGTGCCACCAGCAGAGTGAGGTCCAGGGGGTTGAACACTGAAGCTTTCTTT. Protein sequence: CATSRVRSRGLNTEAFF. V is TRBV15 and J is TRBJ1-1, with 7 positions matching TRBD1. Germline V gene lookup returns CDR1 LNHNV and CDR2 YYDKDF (reference sequence). The CDR3 is 17 residues long. The V and J ends lost 1 base and 0 bases, in that order; junction bases with no gene match: 8. The full variable domain, in which reference TRBV15 and TRBJ1-1 provide the parts outside the CDR3, is DAMVIQNPRYQVTQFGKPVTLSCSQTLNHNVMYWYQQKSSQAPKLLFHYYDKDFNNEADTPDNFQSRRPNTSFCFLDIRSPGLGDTAMYLCATSRVRSRGLNTEAFFGQGTRLTVV.

V gene TRBV10-3 combines with J gene TRBJ1-2; no clear D gene. The CDR3 covers 15 residues. V lost 0 bases and J lost 0, with 8 bases in between. CDR1 is ENHRY, CDR2 SYGVKD, per germline. CDR3 protein: CAISESPTANYGYTF. The DNA of the CDR3 is TGTGCCATCAGTGAGTCCCCCACAGCTAACTATGGCTACACCTTC.

This clone was picked up one time. The gene calls are TRBV18 and TRBJ2-3, with 8 bases that match TRBD2. This CDR3 is 16 amino acids long. V was pared by 3 bases and J by 0 bases, with 5 bases of the junction left unmatched. Germline V gene lookup returns CDR1 KGHSH and CDR2 LQKENI. The CDR3 spells CASSPRGGFSTDTQYF. The DNA for the CDR3 is TGTGCCAGCTCACCTCGCGGGGGGTTTAGCACAGATACGCAGTATTTT.

In this sample, this clone turned up a few times. V and J are TRBV3-1 (or the pseudogene TRBV3-2) and TRBJ1-1; no definite D call. The CDR3 totals 14 residues. Trimming removed 2 bases at V and 0 bases at J, with 7 bases between. CDR1 is LGHDT, CDR2 YNNKEL, per germline (reference sequence). In DNA form, the CDR3 reads TGTGCCAGCAGCCAACGGACCATGAACACTGAAGCTTTCTTT. This sequence encodes CASSQRTMNTEAFF.

The DNA for the CDR3 is TGTGCCAGCAGTTTTGCCCGGGCAACTGAAGCTTTCTTT. This translates into CASSFARATEAFF. The chain combines TRBV12-3 or TRBV12-4 with TRBJ1-1; D uncertain. The CDR3 extends over 13 amino acids. Trimming took off 3 bases at V and 5 bases at J, with 10 bases between the two ends.

The chain recombines TRBV12-3 or TRBV12-4 with TRBJ2-2; D is possibly TRBD1 (5 bases). The CDR3 spans 13 residues. The ends were cut back, 5 bases at V and 2 bases at J, with 6 bases in the middle. The CDR3 region is CASSQGNTGELFF. CDR3 coding DNA: TGTGCCAGCAGTCAGGGTAACACCGGGGAGCTGTTTTTT.

The chain is built from TRBV14 and TRBJ1-2; D not certain. In germline, CDR1 is SGHDN, CDR2 FVKESK. The CDR3 is 13 amino acids. The ends were cut back, 0 bases at V and 5 bases at J, with 7 bases in the middle. The CDR3 DNA reads as TGTGCCAGCAGCCAAGAGGGTCTATATGGCTACACCTTC. It codes for CASSQEGLYGYTF.

The genes are TRBV10-3 and TRBJ2-1, with a tentative D call TRBD2 (7 bases). In germline, CDR1 is ENHRY, CDR2 SYGVKD. The V and J ends lost 10 bases and 7 bases respectively, with 14 bases between them. The CDR3 covers 12 residues. CDR3 region: CATEGGGNEQFF. CDR3 bases: TGTGCCACCGAGGGAGGGGGGAATGAGCAGTTCTTC.

This clone was counted once. The chain couples TRBV7-8 to TRBJ1-6; D uncertain. The germline V gene has CDR1 SGHVS and CDR2 FQNEAQ. The length of the CDR3 is 16 residues. V dropped 8 bases and J dropped 8 bases, with 22 bases sitting between them. The CDR3 protein is CASGVSPGRLYSPLHF. For the CDR3, the DNA is TGTGCCAGCGGAGTCTCCCCGGGCCGCCTATATTCACCCCTCCACTTT.

The genes are TRBV27 and TRBJ1-2; 10 bases are shared with TRBD1. The CDR3 covers 13 residues. Germline CDR1 reads MNHEY; CDR2 reads SMNVEV (reference sequence). After removal of 8 bases from V and 7 bases from J, the junction contained 7 bases not matched to a gene. The CDR3 spells CASSPGTGVGYTF. The CDR3 coding sequence is TGTGCCAGCTCCCCGGGGACAGGGGTTGGCTACACCTTC.

This sequence joins TRBV6-5 and TRBJ2-7, with D tentatively TRBD1 or TRBD2 (5 bases each). From germline, CDR1 is MNHEY and CDR2 SVGAGI. V gave up 5 bases and J gave up 0 bases, with 14 bases separating them. This CDR3 has 15 amino acids. CDR3 residues: CASSTGDGSSYEQYF. CDR3 DNA sequence: TGTGCCAGCAGTACCGGGGACGGTAGCTCCTACGAGCAGTACTTC.